Below, 29 T cell receptor beta chains from the same sample are listed, as sequenced in a study of T cells after yellow fever vaccination (dated by TCRdb to the late 2010s). Library preparation employed 5' RACE. Sequencer: Illumina HiSeq 2500. The public sequencing data were trimmed at Q25 with fastp and processed into clonotypes with MiXCR by TCRdb, which kept only in-frame beta chains. Duplicate CDR3 protein sequences are folded into a single record with the most common DNA and genes. This sample holds approximately 90,000 distinct CDR3 sequences; 10% to 15% were observed only once. The biggest ten clones account for just under 25% of the sample. The treatment or condition label, read with the paper, signifies: live attenuated yellow fever vaccine strain. The sample was CD8+ T cells not binding an NS4B(214-222) dextramer, sorted from PBMCs, taken roughly 20 days after the first yellow fever vaccination. Per the publication, the cell subset or site label means: NS4B epitope dextramer-negative CD8 T cells. Source of these receptors: a man aged 18-30 years who received the YFV17D yellow fever vaccine.

This chain joins TRBV4-1 and TRBJ1-5, with D perhaps matching TRBD1 (5 bases). CDR3 size: 16 residues. Germline assignment: CDR1 MGHRA and CDR2 YSYEKL. The germline V and J ends were trimmed by 3 bases and 1 base, with 13 bases remaining between them. The CDR3 reads CASSHPGPISNQPQHF. For the CDR3, the DNA is TGCGCCAGCAGCCATCCGGGACCGATAAGCAATCAGCCCCAGCATTTT.

This clonotype appeared a few times. V and J are TRBV7-2 and TRBJ2-7; a weak D match, TRBD1 (5 bases). Trimming cost V 6 bases and J 5 bases, with 11 bases left between them. Germline V lookup: CDR1 SGHTA, CDR2 FQGNSA. The CDR3 has 12 amino acids. This chain's CDR3 is CASSWVGDEQYF. CDR3 nucleotides: TGTGCCAGCAGTTGGGTAGGGGACGAGCAGTACTTC.

This chain connects TRBV21-1 to TRBJ2-7. TRBV21-1 counts as a pseudogene. The CDR3 is 8 amino acids. DNA for the CDR3: TGTGCCTACTACGAGCAGTACGTC. Amino acids: CAYYEQYV.

This clonotype was found many times. This sequence joins TRBV7-2 and TRBJ2-3, with 9 bases matching TRBD2. Germline CDR1 and CDR2: SGHTA and FQGNSA. The CDR3 is made up of 15 amino acids. With 4 bases clipped from V and 5 bases from J, the junction kept 7 bases outside the gene matches. CDR3 DNA: TGTGCCAGCAGCTCCCCGACTAGCGGTGGAGATACGCAGTATTTT. Protein product: CASSSPTSGGDTQYF.

The V and J genes are TRBV6-1 and TRBJ1-5; 7 bases fit TRBD1. V shed 6 bases, J shed 4 bases, and the junction held 9 bases outside the gene matches. The CDR3 totals 15 residues. Germline-derived CDR1 and CDR2 are MNHNS and SASEGT. The CDR3 protein is CASRRSTGSNQPQHF. The DNA of the CDR3 is TGTGCCAGCAGGAGATCGACAGGGTCAAATCAGCCCCAGCATTTT.

In this sample, this clonotype turned up a few times. The chain has TRBV4-1 and TRBJ2-1; 7 bases map to TRBD1. This CDR3 comprises 18 residues. CDR1 is MGHRA and CDR2 is YSYEKL in the germline V gene. Trimming removed 0 bases from V and 7 bases from J; junction bases left unmatched: 15. The CDR3 spells CASSQDWTGLGNRNEQFF. Written as DNA, the CDR3 is TGCGCCAGCAGCCAAGATTGGACAGGCCTGGGGAATCGGAATGAGCAGTTCTTC.

This sequence joins TRBV12-3 or TRBV12-4 and TRBJ2-7; D call uncertain. Trimming pared 3 bases from V and 3 bases from J, leaving 9 bases between. The CDR3 consists of 13 residues. CDR3 in DNA: TGTGCCAGCAGTTTTGTGGGTGTCTACGAGCAGTACTTC. Amino acid sequence: CASSFVGVYEQYF.

The V and J genes are TRBV29-1 and TRBJ2-3; D is unresolved. V was clipped by 6 bases and J by 3 bases, with 19 bases between them. The CDR3 is 15 amino acids. The germline gives CDR1 SQVTM, CDR2 ANQGSEA. The CDR3 loop is CSVGPTGGVTDTQYF. DNA of the CDR3: TGCAGCGTCGGTCCCACTGGCGGAGTGACAGATACGCAGTATTTT.

The chain combines TRBV20-1 with TRBJ2-3; no definite D call. The CDR3 runs 13 residues. Germline assignment: CDR1 DFQATT and CDR2 SNEGSKA (reference sequence). The V and J ends lost 4 bases and 2 bases respectively, with 10 bases between them. CDR3 protein: CSAIGPNTDTQYF. DNA for the CDR3: TGCAGTGCTATAGGACCTAACACAGATACGCAGTATTTT.

This clonotype appeared a few times. V usage is TRBV6-1 and J usage is TRBJ2-1; D tentatively fits TRBD1 or TRBD2 (5 bases each). The CDR3 totals 14 residues. The germline V gene encodes CDR1 MNHNS and CDR2 SASEGT. Trimming took 3 bases from V and 6 from J, leaving 12 bases between them. CDR3 bases: TGTGCCAGCAGTGAGTGGGGGTCAGCCAATGAGCAGTTCTTC. It translates to CASSEWGSANEQFF.

The sample holds a few counts of this clonotype. This chain connects TRBV7-8 to TRBJ2-3; D tentatively reads TRBD1 or TRBD2 (5 bases each). The V and J ends lost 5 bases and 0 bases respectively, with 12 bases between them. Germline CDR1 SGHVS, CDR2 FQNEAQ. The CDR3 consists of 15 residues. CDR3 amino acids: CASSVEGHSTDTQYF. The CDR3 DNA follows: TGTGCCAGCAGCGTAGAGGGGCACAGCACAGATACGCAGTATTTT.

This clonotype was recorded a few times. This chain joins TRBV27 and TRBJ2-3; TRBD1 agrees at 9 bases. Germline trimming cut 5 bases from V and 3 bases from J; bases unmatched to any gene: 6. The germline CDR1 and CDR2 sequences are MNHEY and SMNVEV (reference sequence). The CDR3 has 15 residues. The DNA of the CDR3 is TGTGCCAGCAGTGCCGGGACAGGGTGGACAGATACGCAGTATTTT. Its protein product is CASSAGTGWTDTQYF.

This clonotype was found a few times. The chain joins TRBV4-1 to TRBJ2-5; D remains unclear. This CDR3 is built from 16 residues. Trimming left V 1 base short and J 2 bases short, with 14 bases between. CDR1 is MGHRA and CDR2 is YSYEKL in the germline V gene. Here the CDR3 reads CASSQGINGVQETQYF. CDR3 bases: TGCGCCAGCAGCCAAGGGATAAACGGAGTTCAAGAGACCCAGTACTTC.

The chain recombines TRBV29-1 with TRBJ2-5; weak D call: TRBD2 (7 bases). The CDR3 contains 14 residues. The germline V and J ends were trimmed by 3 bases and 5 bases, with 16 bases remaining between them. Germline CDR1 is SQVTM and CDR2 is ANQGSEA. CDR3 sequence (DNA): TGCAGCGTTGAGCTGGCGGGGGCAGGGGAGACCCAGTACTTC. Protein product: CSVELAGAGETQYF. The complete variable domain, with remaining parts taken from reference TRBV29-1 and TRBJ2-5, reads SAVISQKPSRDICQRGTSLTIQCQVDSQVTMMFWYRQQPGQSLTLIATANQGSEATYESGFVIDKFPISRPNLTFSTLTVSNMSPEDSSIYLCSVELAGAGETQYFGPGTRLLVL.

The chain recombines TRBV4-1 with TRBJ1-2; D is unclear. V lost 0 bases to trimming and J lost 7 bases, with 12 bases between them. Germline V gene sequence: CDR1 MGHRA, CDR2 YSYEKL. This CDR3 is 14 amino acids long. Here the CDR3 reads CASSQERQSPGYTF. The CDR3 nucleotides are TGCGCCAGCAGCCAAGAAAGGCAGTCACCTGGCTACACCTTC.

The V call is TRBV12-3 or TRBV12-4, the J call TRBJ2-7, with D tentatively TRBD1 or TRBD2 (5 bases each). The CDR3 consists of 14 residues. The V and J ends lost 7 bases and 4 bases respectively, with 17 bases between them. The CDR3, as DNA: TGTGCCAGCAACTTATGGGGACCCCCATACGAGCAGTACTTC. Translation: CASNLWGPPYEQYF.

This clonotype was observed a few times. V and J are TRBV4-3 and TRBJ1-6; D gene unclear. The CDR3 runs to 16 residues. In germline, CDR1 is LGHNA, CDR2 YSLEER. Trimming shortened V by 3 bases and J by 4 bases, and 13 bases separated the two germline ends. The CDR3 DNA is TGCGCCAGCAGCCAGGGATTAACGGGGTATAATTCACCCCTCCACTTT. Its protein is CASSQGLTGYNSPLHF.

The rearrangement uses TRBV27 and TRBJ2-3; 13 nucleotides match TRBD2. The V gene end was trimmed by 4 bases and the J gene end by 2 bases; junction bases not matched to a gene: 6. The CDR3 sequence is 17 residues long. Germline CDR1 reads MNHEY; CDR2 reads SMNVEV (reference sequence). The CDR3 sequence: CASSSGLAGEITDTQYF. In nucleotides, the CDR3 is TGTGCCAGCAGTTCAGGACTAGCGGGGGAGATCACAGATACGCAGTATTTT.

V gene TRBV6-5 combines with J gene TRBJ1-4; no firm D call. V gave up 6 bases and J gave up 8 bases, with 7 bases separating them. CDR3 size: 11 residues. Per the germline V gene, CDR1 is MNHEY and CDR2 is SVGAGI. CDR3 region: CASRRGEKLFF. In nucleotides, the CDR3 is TGTGCCAGCAGGCGAGGAGAAAAACTGTTTTTT.

This clonotype was seen more than once but under ten times. J is TRBJ2-2 and V is TRBV6-5, with D hard to call. CDR1 and CDR2 (germline): MNHEY, SVGAGI. The CDR3 contains 11 residues. V lost 1 base, J lost 8 bases, and 2 bases lay in between. CDR3 in amino acids: CASSYLGELFF. The CDR3 DNA reads TGTGCCAGCAGTTACTTGGGGGAGCTGTTTTTT.

The chain links TRBV12-3 or TRBV12-4 to TRBJ1-1, with a possible D match to TRBD1 (6 bases). Trimming took 1 base from V and 0 from J, leaving 9 bases between them. CDR3 length: 15 amino acids. In DNA form, the CDR3 reads TGTGCCAGCAGTTTAGAGGACAGACTGAACACTGAAGCTTTCTTT. Its protein is CASSLEDRLNTEAFF.

This clonotype has a handful of counts. The chain carries TRBV7-9 and TRBJ2-6, with 8 bases fitting TRBD1. The CDR3 is 14 residues long. CDR1 and CDR2 from the germline V gene are SEHNR and FQNEAQ (reference sequence). The trim removed 7 bases at V and 8 bases at J, leaving 7 bases unmatched. The CDR3 reads CASTTGQGTNVLTF. The CDR3 region has the DNA TGTGCCAGCACCACAGGACAGGGCACCAACGTCCTGACTTTC.

This chain joins TRBV5-6 and TRBJ2-5; 8 bases are shared with TRBD2. Trimming took 0 bases from V and 4 from J; bases not matched to a gene: 5. This CDR3 comprises 15 residues. Germline lookup yields CDR1 SGHDT and CDR2 YYEEEE. The DNA for the CDR3 is TGTGCCAGCAGCTTGGTCGGGGGGGCTGGAGAGACCCAGTACTTC. Translated: CASSLVGGAGETQYF.

This rearrangement joins TRBV30 to TRBJ2-3; weak D call: TRBD1 (5 bases). V lost 2 bases and J lost 2, with 20 bases in between. The CDR3 runs to 17 residues. CDR1 is GTSNPN and CDR2 is SVGIG in the germline V gene (reference sequence). The DNA of the CDR3 is TGTGCCTGGAGTCCACCCCTGGGGCTCCAGACCACAGATACGCAGTATTTT. Protein sequence: CAWSPPLGLQTTDTQYF.

V usage is TRBV27 and J usage is TRBJ2-3; D gene ambiguous. With 6 bases removed from V and 2 bases from J, the gap between germline ends came to 12 bases. Germline V gene data show CDR1 as MNHEY and CDR2 as SMNVEV (reference sequence). The CDR3 is made up of 14 amino acids. The CDR3 loop reads CASSSIVPTDTQYF. The CDR3 DNA follows: TGTGCCAGCAGCTCCATCGTTCCCACAGATACGCAGTATTTT.

This clonotype was found a few times. CDR3 residues: CSASLRTRAVFF. The CDR3 DNA follows: TGCAGTGCTAGCCTCAGGACAAGGGCGGTGTTTTTT. V and J are TRBV20-1 and TRBJ1-4, with D perhaps matching TRBD1 (5 bases). This CDR3 spans 12 amino acids. The germline V gene has CDR1 DFQATT and CDR2 SNEGSKA (reference sequence). Trimming removed 3 bases at V and 15 bases at J, with 17 bases between.

The CDR3 region is CAISEGNDPAKETQYF. The CDR3 nucleotides are TGTGCCATCAGTGAGGGGAACGACCCCGCAAAGGAGACCCAGTACTTC. V and J are TRBV10-3 and TRBJ2-5, with D unresolved. This CDR3 is 16 amino acids long. V was pared by 2 bases and J by 5 bases, with 18 bases between. Germline assignment: CDR1 ENHRY and CDR2 SYGVKD.

The CDR3 coding sequence is TGTGCCACCAGTGATTTGCGGGACAGCAACCAACAAGAGACCCAGTACTTC. Its protein is CATSDLRDSNQQETQYF. This chain uses TRBV24-1 with TRBJ2-5, with 7 bases matching TRBD1. With V trimmed by 0 bases and J by 2 bases, 8 bases remained unmatched. The CDR3 runs to 17 residues. From germline, CDR1 is KGHDR and CDR2 SFDVKD.

This clonotype was counted between two and nine times. The V gene is TRBV7-6, the J gene TRBJ1-2, with no clear D. Trimming took off 4 bases at V and 8 bases at J, with 17 bases between the two ends. Germline values: CDR1 SGHVS, CDR2 FNYEAQ. The CDR3 extends over 14 amino acids. CDR3 amino acids: CASSSGPDTGGYTF. The CDR3 DNA is TGTGCCAGCAGCTCAGGCCCAGACACGGGGGGCTACACCTTC. Variable domain in full (rest from reference TRBV7-6 and TRBJ1-2): GAGVSQSPRYKVTKRGQDVALRCDPISGHVSLYWYRQALGQGPEFLTYFNYEAQQDKSGLPNDRFSAERPEGSISTLTIQRTEQRDSAMYRCASSSGPDTGGYTFGSGTRLTVV.